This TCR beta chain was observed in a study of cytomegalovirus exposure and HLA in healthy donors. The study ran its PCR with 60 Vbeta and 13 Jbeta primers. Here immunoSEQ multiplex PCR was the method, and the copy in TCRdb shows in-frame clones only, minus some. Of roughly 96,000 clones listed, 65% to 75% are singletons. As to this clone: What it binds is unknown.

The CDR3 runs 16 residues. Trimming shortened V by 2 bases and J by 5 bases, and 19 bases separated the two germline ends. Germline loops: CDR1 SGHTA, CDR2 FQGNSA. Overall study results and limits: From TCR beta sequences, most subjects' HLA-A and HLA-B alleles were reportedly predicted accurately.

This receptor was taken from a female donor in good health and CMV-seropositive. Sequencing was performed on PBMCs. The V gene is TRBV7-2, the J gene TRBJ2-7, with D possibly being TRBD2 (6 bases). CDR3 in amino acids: CASSLSLRGREDEQYF. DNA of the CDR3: TGTGCCAGCAGCTTATCCCTCCGTGGCAGGGAGGACGAGCAGTACTTC.